The sequence of this TCR beta chain was determined in a study of T cells in pancreatic ductal adenocarcinoma. Trimming stripped 0 bases from V and 4 bases from J, with 9 bases between. Germline-derived CDR1 and CDR2 are KGHSH and LQKENI. The CDR3 totals 14 residues. Some clones are missing from TCRdb's copy, which holds only in-frame ones; the method was immunoSEQ multiplex PCR. The profile shows tens of thousands of clones, roughly nine tenths of them singletons. Selected pancreatic ductal adenocarcinoma patients had undergone surgery without neoadjuvant therapy. What was sequenced was PBMCs. The rearrangement uses TRBV18 and TRBJ2-5; a possible D gene is TRBD2 (5 bases). The sequence was collected from a human donor with pancreatic ductal adenocarcinoma. CDR3 loop: CASSPPTRGETQYF. DNA of the CDR3: TGTGCCAGCTCACCACCGACACGGGGAGAGACCCAGTACTTC. Looking up the rest from reference TRBV18 and TRBJ2-5 gives the full variable domain: NAGVMQNPRHLVRRRGQEARLRCSPMKGHSHVYWYRQLPEEGLKFMVYLQKENIIDESGMPKERFSAEFPKEGPSILRIQQVVRGDSAAYFCASSPPTRGETQYFGPGTRLLVL.